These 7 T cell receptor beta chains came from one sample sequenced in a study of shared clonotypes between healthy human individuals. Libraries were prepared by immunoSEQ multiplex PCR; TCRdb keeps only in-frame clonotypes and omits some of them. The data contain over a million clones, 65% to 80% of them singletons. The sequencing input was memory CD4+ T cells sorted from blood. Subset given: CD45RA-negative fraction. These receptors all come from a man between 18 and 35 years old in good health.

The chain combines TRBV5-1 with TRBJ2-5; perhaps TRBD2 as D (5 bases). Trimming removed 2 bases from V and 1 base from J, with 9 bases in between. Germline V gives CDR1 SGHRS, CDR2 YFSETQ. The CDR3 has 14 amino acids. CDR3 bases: TGCGCCAGCAGCTTAGCGGTGACCCAAGAGACCCAGTACTTC. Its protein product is CASSLAVTQETQYF.

The chain's CDR3 is CAVGTQDQPQHF. The CDR3 DNA follows: TGTGCCGTCGGGACCCAGGACCAGCCCCAGCATTTT. The rearrangement joins TRBV28 to TRBJ1-5, with D perhaps matching TRBD1 (5 bases). V lost 11 bases and J lost 7, with 15 bases in between. Germline loops: CDR1 MDHEN, CDR2 SYDVKM. The CDR3 covers 12 residues.

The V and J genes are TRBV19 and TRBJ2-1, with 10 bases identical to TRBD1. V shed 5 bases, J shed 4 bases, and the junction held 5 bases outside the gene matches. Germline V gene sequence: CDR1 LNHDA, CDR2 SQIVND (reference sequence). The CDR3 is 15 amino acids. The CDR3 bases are TGTGCCAGTAGTCCCGGACAGGGGGGATACAATGAGCAGTTCTTC. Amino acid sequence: CASSPGQGGYNEQFF.

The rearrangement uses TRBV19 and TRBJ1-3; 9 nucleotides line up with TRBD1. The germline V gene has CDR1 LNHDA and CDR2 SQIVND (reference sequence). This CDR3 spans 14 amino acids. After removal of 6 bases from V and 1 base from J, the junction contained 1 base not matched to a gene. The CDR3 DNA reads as TGTGCCAGTAGGGGACAGGGTTCTGGAAACACCATATATTTT. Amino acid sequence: CASRGQGSGNTIYF.

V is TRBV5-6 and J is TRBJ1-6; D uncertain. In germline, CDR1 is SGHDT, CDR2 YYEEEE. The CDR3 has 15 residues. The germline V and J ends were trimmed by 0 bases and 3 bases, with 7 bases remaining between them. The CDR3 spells CASSLGTFYNSPLHF. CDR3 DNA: TGTGCCAGCAGCTTGGGGACCTTCTATAATTCACCCCTCCACTTT.

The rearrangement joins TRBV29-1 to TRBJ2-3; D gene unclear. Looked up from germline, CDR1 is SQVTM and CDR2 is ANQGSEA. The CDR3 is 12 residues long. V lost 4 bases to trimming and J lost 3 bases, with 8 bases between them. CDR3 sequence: CSVVVGTDTQYF. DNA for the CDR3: TGCAGCGTTGTAGTGGGGACAGATACGCAGTATTTT.

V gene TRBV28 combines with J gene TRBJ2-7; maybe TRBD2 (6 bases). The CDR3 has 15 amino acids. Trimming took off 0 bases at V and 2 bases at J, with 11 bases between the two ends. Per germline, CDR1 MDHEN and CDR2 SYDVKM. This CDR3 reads CASSLWGEAPYEQYF. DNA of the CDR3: TGTGCCAGCAGTTTATGGGGGGAGGCTCCCTACGAGCAGTACTTC.